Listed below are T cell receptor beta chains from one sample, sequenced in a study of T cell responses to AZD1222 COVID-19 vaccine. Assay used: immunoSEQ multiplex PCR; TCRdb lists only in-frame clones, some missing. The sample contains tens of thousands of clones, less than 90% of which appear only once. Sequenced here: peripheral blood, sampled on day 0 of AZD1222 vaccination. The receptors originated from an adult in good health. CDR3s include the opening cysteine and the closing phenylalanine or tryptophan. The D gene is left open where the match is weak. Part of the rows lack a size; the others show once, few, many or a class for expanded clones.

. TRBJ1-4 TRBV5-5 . TGTGCCAGCAGCTTGCGGGCAGCAACTAATGAAAAACTGTTTTTT CASSLRAATNEKLFF
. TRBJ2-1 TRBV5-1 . TGCGCCAGCAGCCCAGGGGCCAGCTCCTACAATGAGCAGTTCTTC CASSPGASSYNEQFF
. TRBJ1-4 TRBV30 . TGTGCCTGGAGTGTTGAGTCTCGGGGGGAAAAACTGTTTTTT CAWSVESRGEKLFF
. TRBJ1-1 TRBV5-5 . TGTGCCAGCAGCTTGCGGGGGAACACTGAAGCTTTCTTT CASSLRGNTEAFF
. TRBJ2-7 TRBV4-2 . TGTGCCAGCAGCTCCAAATCGGACACAAGGCCCTACGAGCAGTACTTC CASSSKSDTRPYEQYF
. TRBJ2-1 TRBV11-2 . TGTGCCAGCAGCTTTGCACGGTTACTGTACAATGAGCAGTTCTTC CASSFARLLYNEQFF
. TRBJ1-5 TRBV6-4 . TGTGCCAGCAGTGACGGGCCTAGCAATCAGCCCCAGCATTTT CASSDGPSNQPQHF
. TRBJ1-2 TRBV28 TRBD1 TGTGCCAGCAGTTTATGGGGACAGCTGAACTATGGCTACACCTTC CASSLWGQLNYGYTF
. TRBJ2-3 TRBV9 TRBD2 TGTGCCAGCAGCGTAAGTCCTAGCGGGGTCACAGATACGCAGTATTTT CASSVSPSGVTDTQYF
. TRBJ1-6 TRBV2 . TGTGCCAGCAGTGGCTGGGAGGAGGGTAATTCACCCCTCCACTTT CASSGWEEGNSPLHF
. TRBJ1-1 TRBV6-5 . TGTGCCAGCAGACGCCCACAGGCACGGGCTGAAGCTTTCTTT CASRRPQARAEAFF
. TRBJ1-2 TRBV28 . TGTGCCAGCAGTTTATTCCACTTAGAAGGCTACACCTTC CASSLFHLEGYTF
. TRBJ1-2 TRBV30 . TGTGCCTGGCTTGGGGGCGCGAGTAGGTATGGCTACACCTTC CAWLGGASRYGYTF
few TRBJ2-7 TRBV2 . TGTGCCAGCAGGGGGGACTCCGAGCAGTACTTC CASRGDSEQYF
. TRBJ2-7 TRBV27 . TGTGCCAGCAGTTTAGCAGGAGTTCCTAACGAGCAGTACTTC CASSLAGVPNEQYF
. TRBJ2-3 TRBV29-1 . TGCAGCGCTGGTAGAGGATCGAGCACAGATACGCAGTATTTT CSAGRGSSTDTQYF
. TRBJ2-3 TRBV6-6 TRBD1 TGTGCCAGCAGTTCGGGACAGACCACAGATACGCAGTATTTT CASSSGQTTDTQYF
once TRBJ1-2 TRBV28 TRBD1 TGTGCCAGCAGAACAGGGGTGGACTATGGCTACACCTTC CASRTGVDYGYTF
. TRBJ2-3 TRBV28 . TGTGCCCATAGTGGGCCCAGCACAGATACGCAGTATTTT CAHSGPSTDTQYF
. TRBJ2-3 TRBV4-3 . TGCGCCAGCAGCCAAGAGGGGTTGGCGGAGTTTAGCACAGATACGCAGTATTTT CASSQEGLAEFSTDTQYF
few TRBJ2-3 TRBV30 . TGTGCCTGGAGCGATTTTACAGGGAGGAGGGGCGCAACGCAGTATTTT CAWSDFTGRRGATQYF
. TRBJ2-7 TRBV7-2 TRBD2 TGTGCCAGCAGCTTAGCGGCCGGGGGGGCCCACGAGCAGTACTTC CASSLAAGGAHEQYF
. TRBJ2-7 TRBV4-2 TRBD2 TGTGCCAGCAGCCAAAGGAGCGGGAGGAGGCCCTACGAGCAGTACTTC CASSQRSGRRPYEQYF
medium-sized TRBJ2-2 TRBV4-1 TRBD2 TGCGCCAGCAGCCAACCTGTAGCGGGAGACACCGGGGAGCTGTTTTTT CASSQPVAGDTGELFF
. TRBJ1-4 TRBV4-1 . TGCGCCAGCAGCCAAGATACGGGGCTGCGTAGTGAAAAACTGTTTTTT CASSQDTGLRSEKLFF
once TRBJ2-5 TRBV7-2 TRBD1 TGTGCCAGCAGCTTATCCGGGACAGGGCAAGAGACCCAGTACTTC CASSLSGTGQETQYF
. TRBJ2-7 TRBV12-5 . TGTGCTAGTGGTGTCACCGACATGAGGGAGCAGTACTTC CASGVTDMREQYF
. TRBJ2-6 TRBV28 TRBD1 TGTGCCAGCATACCGGACAGGGGGCAACTTGGGGCCAACGTCCTGACTTTC CASIPDRGQLGANVLTF
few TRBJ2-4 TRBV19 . TGTGCCAGTAACGCGGAGGTTCTGTCCTTC CASNAEVLSF
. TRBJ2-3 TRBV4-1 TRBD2 TGCGCCAGCAGCCAAGAAAGGCTAGCGGGAGTAGGAGATACGCAGTATTTT CASSQERLAGVGDTQYF
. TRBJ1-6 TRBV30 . TGTGCCTGGGCCAAGAGCTCCTATAATTCACCCCTCCACTTT CAWAKSSYNSPLHF
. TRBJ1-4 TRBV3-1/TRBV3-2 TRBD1 TGTGCCAGCAGCCAAGGGACAGGGGTCGAAAAACTGTTTTTT CASSQGTGVEKLFF
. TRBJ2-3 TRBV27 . TGTGCCAGCAGTTTTGGGGTGACAGATACGCAGTATTTT CASSFGVTDTQYF
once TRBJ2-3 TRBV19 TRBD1 TGTGCCAGTAGCCCGACAGGGGCTAGCACAGATACGCAGTATTTT CASSPTGASTDTQYF
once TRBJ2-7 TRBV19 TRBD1 TGTGCCAGTAGTAGACAGGGACCCTACGAGCAGTACTTC CASSRQGPYEQYF
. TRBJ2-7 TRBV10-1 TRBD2 TGCGCCAGCAGCGACGGGGCTAGCGGGACCTACGAGCAGTACTTC CASSDGASGTYEQYF
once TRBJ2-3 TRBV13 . TGTGCCAGCAGCCCCCGTCCCGTACGAGATACGCAGTATTTT CASSPRPVRDTQYF
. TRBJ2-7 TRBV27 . TGTGCCAGCAGTCCCCGCGGCCCCTACGAGCAGTACTTC CASSPRGPYEQYF
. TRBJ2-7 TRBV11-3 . TGTGCCAGCAGCTTGACAGTCTCCTACGAGCAGTACTTC CASSLTVSYEQYF
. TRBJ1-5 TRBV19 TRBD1 TGTGCCAGTAGTATTATTAGGGGGACAGGGAGTAATCAGCCCCAGCATTTT CASSIIRGTGSNQPQHF
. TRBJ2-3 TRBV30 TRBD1 TGTGCCTGGAGTCCTTTTCAGGGGGAAGTGACAGATACGCAGTATTTT CAWSPFQGEVTDTQYF
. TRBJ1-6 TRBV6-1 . TGTGCCAGCAGTGAAGGGACTTACTCACCCCTCCACTTT CASSEGTYSPLHF
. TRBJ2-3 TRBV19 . TGTGCCAGTAGTATAGATTGGCTAGCCTCGGCAGATACGCAGTATTTT CASSIDWLASADTQYF
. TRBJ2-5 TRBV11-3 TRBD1 TGTGCCAGCAGCCACAGGGGGGAAAGGAGAGAGACCCAGTACTTC CASSHRGERRETQYF
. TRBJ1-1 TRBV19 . TGTGCCAGTAGTTCTCTCCCCGGGCGGGACACCGAAACTAACACTGAAGCTTTCTTT CASSSLPGRDTETNTEAFF